This T cell receptor (beta chain) was found in a study of cytomegalovirus exposure and HLA in healthy donors. About the study: Among the roughly 400 genotyped donors, around 85% were placed in the Caucasian-associated ancestry cluster.

Vbeta (60) and Jbeta (13) primers were used in the PCR. Some clones are missing from TCRdb's copy, which holds only in-frame ones; the method was immunoSEQ multiplex PCR. The repertoire includes some 130,000 clones, roughly four fifths of them detected once, and roughly 10% sits in the top ten. Sequenced input: PBMCs. This sequence was found in a male donor in good health and CMV-seropositive.

CDR3 sequence reads: CSVEVRRGKETEAFF. CDR3 DNA: TGCAGCGTTGAAGTTCGACGGGGTAAGGAGACTGAAGCTTTCTTT. The chain combines TRBV29-1 with TRBJ1-1; D call uncertain. Germline assignment: CDR1 SQVTM and CDR2 ANQGSEA. Trimming took 1 base from V and 5 from J, leaving 17 bases between them. The CDR3 contains 15 residues.